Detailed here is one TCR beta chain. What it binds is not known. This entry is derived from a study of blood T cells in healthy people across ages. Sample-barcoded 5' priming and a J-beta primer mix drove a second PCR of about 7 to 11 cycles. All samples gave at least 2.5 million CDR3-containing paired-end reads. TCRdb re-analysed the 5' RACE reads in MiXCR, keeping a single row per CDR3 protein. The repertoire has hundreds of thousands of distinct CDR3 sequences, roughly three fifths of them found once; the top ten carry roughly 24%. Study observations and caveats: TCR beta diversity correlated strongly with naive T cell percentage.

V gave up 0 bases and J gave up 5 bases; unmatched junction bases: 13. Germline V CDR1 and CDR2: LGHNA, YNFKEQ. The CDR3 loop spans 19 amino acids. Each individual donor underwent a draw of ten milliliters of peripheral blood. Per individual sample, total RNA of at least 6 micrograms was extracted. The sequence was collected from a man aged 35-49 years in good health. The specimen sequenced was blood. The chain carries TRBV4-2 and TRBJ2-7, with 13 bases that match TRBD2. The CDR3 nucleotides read TGTGCCAGCAGCCAAGAACCGCTGGGACTAGCGGGATTGGGAAACGAGCAGTACTTC. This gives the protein CASSQEPLGLAGLGNEQYF.